The source of this TCR beta chain is a study of cytomegalovirus exposure and HLA in healthy donors. PCR primers comprised 60 Vbeta and 13 Jbeta primers. Original processing notes: Roughly 10 million shared chains were among the roughly 80 million unique TCR beta chains that a later analysis counted. Only in-frame clones appear in the TCRdb table, and some are missing; sequencing was by immunoSEQ multiplex PCR. That table supplies the V and J calls and clone size; D and trimming were determined from the DNA. The sample lists 150,000 to 160,000 clones; more than 75% were seen once. Germline CDR1 GTSNPN, CDR2 SVGIG (reference sequence). The CDR3 covers 13 residues. As concerns this clone: Antigen: not known. One end of the junction fails to match germline, which may point to a read error.

General observations from the study: As a later analysis showed, several of the most significant clusters appeared to be linked to common viral pathogens. Later genetic work tied a missense DCLRE1C variant to beta-chain V and J trimming. Reportedly, diagnosis of cytomegalovirus status by the classifier showed high specificity and sensitivity.

Sequences were obtained from PBMCs. The sequence came from a man aged 25 to 40 in good health and CMV-seropositive. The J gene is TRBJ1-3, the V gene TRBV30; D remains ambiguous. The CDR3 DNA is TGCGGCTTGGGGAGGGATTCTGGAAACACCATATATTTT. This encodes CGLGRDSGNTIYF. Based on the CDR3 plus reference TRBV30 and TRBJ1-3, the full variable domain is SQTIHQWPATLVQPVGSPLSLECTVEGTSNPNLYWYRQAAGRGLQLLFYSVGIGQISSEVPQNLSASRPQDRQFILSSKKLLLSDSGFYLCGLGRDSGNTIYFGEGSWLTVV.